Detailed here is one T cell receptor beta chain. Generated by immunoSEQ multiplex PCR, the TCRdb table keeps only in-frame clones and is missing some. The table records roughly 100,000 clones, around 87% of them present only once. Seattle cases were enrolled at active infection and followed longitudinally. The sample belongs to a study of blood T cell repertoires in COVID-19. Across the study: The samples span acute and convalescent COVID-19 from the United States, Italy and Spain.

The TCR was taken from a woman in her forties or fifties with COVID-19, enrolled during active disease. What was sequenced was peripheral blood.

The chain's CDR3 is CASSLERGTHSPLHF. CDR3 nucleotide sequence: TGTGCCAGCAGCTTAGAGCGGGGTACCCATTCACCCCTCCACTTT. This chain links TRBV7-2 with TRBJ1-6; D unclear. Per the germline V gene, CDR1 is SGHTA and CDR2 is FQGNSA. The germline V and J ends were trimmed by 1 base and 8 bases, with 12 bases remaining between them. CDR3 length equals 15 residues.